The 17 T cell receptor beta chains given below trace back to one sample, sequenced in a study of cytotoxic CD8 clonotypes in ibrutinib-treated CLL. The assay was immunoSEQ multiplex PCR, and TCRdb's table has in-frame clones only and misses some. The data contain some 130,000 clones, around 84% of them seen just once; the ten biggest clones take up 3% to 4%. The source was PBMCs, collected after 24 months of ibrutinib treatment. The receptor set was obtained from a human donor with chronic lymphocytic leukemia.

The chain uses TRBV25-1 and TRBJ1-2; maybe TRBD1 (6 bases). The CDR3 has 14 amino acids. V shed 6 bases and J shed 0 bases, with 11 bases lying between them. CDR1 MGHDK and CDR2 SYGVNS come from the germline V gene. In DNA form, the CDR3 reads TGTGCCAGCAGCACGGGGGCTACTAACTATGGCTACACCTTC. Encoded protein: CASSTGATNYGYTF.

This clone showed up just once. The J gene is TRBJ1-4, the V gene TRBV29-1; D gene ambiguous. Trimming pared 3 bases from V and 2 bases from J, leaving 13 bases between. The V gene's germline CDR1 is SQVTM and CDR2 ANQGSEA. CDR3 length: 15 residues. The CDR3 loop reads CSVDVPGATNEKLFF. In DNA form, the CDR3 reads TGCAGCGTTGATGTTCCGGGTGCCACTAATGAAAAACTGTTTTTT.

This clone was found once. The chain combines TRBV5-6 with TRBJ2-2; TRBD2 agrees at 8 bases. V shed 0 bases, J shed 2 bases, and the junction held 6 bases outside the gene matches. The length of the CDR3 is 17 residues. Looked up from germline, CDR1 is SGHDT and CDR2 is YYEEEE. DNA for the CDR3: TGTGCCAGCAGCTTGGGTACTAGCGGACCAAACACCGGGGAGCTGTTTTTT. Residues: CASSLGTSGPNTGELFF.

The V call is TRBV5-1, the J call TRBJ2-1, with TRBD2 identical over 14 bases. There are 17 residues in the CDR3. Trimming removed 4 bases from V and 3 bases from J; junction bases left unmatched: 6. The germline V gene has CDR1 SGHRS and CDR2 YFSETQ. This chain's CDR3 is CASSPGLAGAYYNEQFF. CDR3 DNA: TGCGCCAGCAGCCCGGGACTAGCGGGGGCTTACTACAATGAGCAGTTCTTC.

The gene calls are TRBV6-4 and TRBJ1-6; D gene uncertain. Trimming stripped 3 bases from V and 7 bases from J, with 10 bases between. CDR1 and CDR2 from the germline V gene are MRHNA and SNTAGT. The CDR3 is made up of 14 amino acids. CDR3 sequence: CASSEGSGNSPLHF. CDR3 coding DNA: TGTGCCAGCAGTGAGGGGTCCGGGAATTCACCCCTCCACTTT.

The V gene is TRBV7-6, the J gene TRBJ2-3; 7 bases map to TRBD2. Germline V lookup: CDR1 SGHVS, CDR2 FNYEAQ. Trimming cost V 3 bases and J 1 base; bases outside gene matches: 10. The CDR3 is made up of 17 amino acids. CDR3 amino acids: CASSFDAGARGTDTQYF. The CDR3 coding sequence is TGTGCCAGCAGCTTCGACGCGGGAGCGCGTGGCACAGATACGCAGTATTTT.

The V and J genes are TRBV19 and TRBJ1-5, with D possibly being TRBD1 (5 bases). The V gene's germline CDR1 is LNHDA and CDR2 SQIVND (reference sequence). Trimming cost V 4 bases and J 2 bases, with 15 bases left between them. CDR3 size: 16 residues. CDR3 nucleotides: TGTGCCAGTAGTACCCCGGGCAGGGCGGGCAATCAGCCCCAGCATTTT. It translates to CASSTPGRAGNQPQHF.

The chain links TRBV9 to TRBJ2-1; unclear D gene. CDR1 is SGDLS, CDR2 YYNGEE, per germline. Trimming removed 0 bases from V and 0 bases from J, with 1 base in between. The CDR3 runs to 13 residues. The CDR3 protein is CASSVGSYNEQFF. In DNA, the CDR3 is TGTGCCAGCAGCGTAGGCTCCTACAATGAGCAGTTCTTC.

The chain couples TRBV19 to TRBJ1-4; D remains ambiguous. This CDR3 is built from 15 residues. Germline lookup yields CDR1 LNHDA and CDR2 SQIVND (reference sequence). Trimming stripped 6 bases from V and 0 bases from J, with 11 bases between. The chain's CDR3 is CASRRQLATNEKLFF. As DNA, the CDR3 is TGTGCCAGTAGGAGACAACTAGCAACTAATGAAAAACTGTTTTTT.

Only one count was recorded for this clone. The CDR3 reads CASSPALGQGYNEQFF. The CDR3 DNA follows: TGTGCCAGCAGCCCGGCATTGGGACAGGGCTACAATGAGCAGTTCTTC. The V call is TRBV7-2, the J call TRBJ2-1, with 9 bases that match TRBD1. Germline CDR1 is SGHTA and CDR2 is FQGNSA. The CDR3 extends over 16 amino acids. V lost 5 bases to trimming and J lost 3 bases; unmatched junction nucleotides: 8.

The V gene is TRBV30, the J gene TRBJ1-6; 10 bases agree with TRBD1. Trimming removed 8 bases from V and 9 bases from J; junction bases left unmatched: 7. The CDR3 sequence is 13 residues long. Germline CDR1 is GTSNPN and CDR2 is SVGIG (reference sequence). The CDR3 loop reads CAGETGGVSPLHF. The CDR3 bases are TGTGCCGGGGAGACAGGGGGCGTTTCACCCCTCCACTTT.

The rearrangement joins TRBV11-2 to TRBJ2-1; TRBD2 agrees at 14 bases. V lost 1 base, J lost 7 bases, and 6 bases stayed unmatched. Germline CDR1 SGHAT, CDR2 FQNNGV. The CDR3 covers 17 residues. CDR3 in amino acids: CASSLGLAGGWRNEQFF. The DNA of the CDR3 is TGTGCCAGCAGCTTAGGACTAGCGGGGGGGTGGAGGAATGAGCAGTTCTTC.

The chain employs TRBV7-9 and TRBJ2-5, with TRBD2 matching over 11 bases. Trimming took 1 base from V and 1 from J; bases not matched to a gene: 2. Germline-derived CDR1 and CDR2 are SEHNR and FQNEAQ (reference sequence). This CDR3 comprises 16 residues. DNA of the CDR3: TGTGCCAGCAGCTTAGGACTAGCGGGGTCCCAAGAGACCCAGTACTTC. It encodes CASSLGLAGSQETQYF.

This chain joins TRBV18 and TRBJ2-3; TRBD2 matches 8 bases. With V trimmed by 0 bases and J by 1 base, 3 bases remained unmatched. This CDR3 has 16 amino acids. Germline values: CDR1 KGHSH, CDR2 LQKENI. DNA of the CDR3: TGTGCCAGCTCACCACCGCTTAGCGGGGGCACAGATACGCAGTATTTT. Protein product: CASSPPLSGGTDTQYF.

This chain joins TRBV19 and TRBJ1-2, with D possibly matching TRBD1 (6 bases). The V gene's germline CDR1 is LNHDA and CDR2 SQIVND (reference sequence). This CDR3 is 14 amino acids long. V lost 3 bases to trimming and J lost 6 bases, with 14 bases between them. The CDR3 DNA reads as TGTGCCAGTAGTATCATCACAGGGTTGGATGGCTACACCTTC. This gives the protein CASSIITGLDGYTF. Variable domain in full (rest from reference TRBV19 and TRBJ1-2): DGGITQSPKYLFRKEGQNVTLSCEQNLNHDAMYWYRQDPGQGLRLIYYSQIVNDFQKGDIAEGYSVSREKKESFPLTVTSAQKNPTAFYLCASSIITGLDGYTFGSGTRLTVV.

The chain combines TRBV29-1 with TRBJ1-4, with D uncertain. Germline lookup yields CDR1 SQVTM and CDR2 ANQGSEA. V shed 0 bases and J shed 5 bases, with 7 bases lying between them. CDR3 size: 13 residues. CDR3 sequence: CSVEDSGNEKLFF. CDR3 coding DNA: TGCAGCGTTGAAGATTCAGGAAATGAAAAACTGTTTTTT.

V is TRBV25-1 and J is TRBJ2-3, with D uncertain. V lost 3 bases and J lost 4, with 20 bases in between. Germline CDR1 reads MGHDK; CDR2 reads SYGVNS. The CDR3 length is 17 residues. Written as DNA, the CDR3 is TGTGCCAGCAGTGATCCCCGCCAAATTCGGGCCCCAGATACGCAGTATTTT. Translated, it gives CASSDPRQIRAPDTQYF. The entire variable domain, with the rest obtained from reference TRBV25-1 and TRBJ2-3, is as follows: EADIYQTPRYLVIGTGKKITLECSQTMGHDKMYWYQQDPGMELHLIHYSYGVNSTEKGDLSSESTVSRIRTEHFPLTLESARPSHTSQYLCASSDPRQIRAPDTQYFGPGTRLTVL.